This is a list of T cell receptor beta chains from one sample in a study of early T cells in non-severe SARS-CoV-2 infection. Using its own MiXCR run on the 5' RACE reads, TCRdb lists one record per CDR3 protein. The sample comprises about 64,000 distinct CDR3 sequences, over 10% of which are singletons, and approximately 1.4% rests with the top ten. The input for sequencing was whole blood, taken at baseline. All receptors derive from an adult who was a healthcare worker with PCR-confirmed SARS-CoV-2 infection or an uninfected control (not recorded which). CDR3s include the opening cysteine and the closing phenylalanine or tryptophan. D genes are given only for firm matches. Expanded clones are given a class, and other clones once, few, many or no size at all.

clone_size j_call d_call v_call cdr3_aa cdr3_nt
NA TRBJ2-2 TRBD2 TRBV6-5 CASMSGRAGGELFF TGTGCCAGCATGAGCGGGAGGGCCGGCGGGGAGCTGTTTTTT
few TRBJ1-1 NA TRBV6-6 CASSYSIRLNTEAFF TGTGCCAGCAGTTACTCGATTAGATTAAACACTGAAGCTTTCTTT
few TRBJ1-6 NA TRBV12-5 CASGLVVNRVRNNSPLHF TGTGCTAGTGGTTTGGTAGTGAACAGGGTTCGGAATAATTCACCCCTCCACTTT
few TRBJ2-1 NA TRBV6-1 CASSAQQGYSVHEQFF TGTGCCAGCAGTGCTCAACAGGGCTACTCTGTCCATGAGCAGTTCTTC
NA TRBJ2-1 NA TRBV6-4 CASSDRDNNEQFF TGTGCCAGCAGTGACCGGGACAACAATGAGCAGTTCTTC
few TRBJ2-7 NA TRBV28 CASSPSAAIIYYEQYF TGTGCCAGCAGCCCCTCTGCCGCGATTATTTACTACGAGCAGTACTTC
NA TRBJ2-7 TRBD2 TRBV11-2 CASRRGLAYAGASYEQYF TGTGCCAGCAGAAGGGGACTAGCTTACGCCGGCGCCTCCTACGAGCAGTACTTC
many TRBJ2-2 NA TRBV25-1 CASSDTNTGELFF TGTGCCAGCAGTGACACGAACACCGGGGAGCTGTTTTTT
few TRBJ2-7 TRBD2 TRBV11-2 CASSLGTSGISSYEQYF TGTGCCAGCAGCTTAGGGACTAGCGGGATAAGCTCCTACGAGCAGTACTTC
NA TRBJ1-1 NA TRBV7-2 CASSAGEGRLSTFEAFF TGTGCCAGCAGCGCAGGCGAGGGCAGACTCTCTACCTTTGAAGCTTTCTTT
many TRBJ2-4 NA TRBV24-1 CATSDPHEDGKNIQYF TGTGCCACCAGTGATCCCCACGAAGACGGCAAAAACATTCAGTACTTC
NA TRBJ2-2 NA TRBV4-3 CASSHLGNTGELFF TGCGCCAGCAGCCACCTGGGGAACACCGGGGAGCTGTTTTTT
NA TRBJ2-7 NA TRBV20-1 CSAKFRADGAYEQYF TGCAGTGCTAAATTCCGGGCCGACGGGGCCTACGAGCAGTACTTC